This T cell receptor (beta chain) was sequenced during a study of T cells in Graves' hyperthyroidism and ophthalmopathy. Study findings and constraints: Most clonotypes expanded in thyroid above 0.001 were likewise present in blood.

This clonotype was recorded at least ten times. Its target is not known. J gave up 3 bases and V 5 bases, and 13 bases lay outside the gene matches. CDR3 length: 17 amino acids. Germline V CDR1 and CDR2: SGHVS, FQNEAQ. The CDR3 regions of TCR beta were amplified from RNA transcripts. HTBI primers drove first-round RT-PCR of the TCR CDR3. TCRdb reprocessed the multiplex PCR reads with MiXCR, giving one entry per CDR3 protein. The profile shows 500,000 to 550,000 distinct CDR3 sequences, less than 20% of them singletons. Specimen: blood. V usage is TRBV7-8 and J usage is TRBJ2-3; 8 bases match TRBD2. This clonotype was obtained from a man between 35 and 55 years old with Graves' ophthalmopathy. DNA for the CDR3: TGTGCCAGCAGCCCAGGACTAGCAAGAAGACTGACAGATACGCAGTATTTT. This sequence encodes CASSPGLARRLTDTQYF.